This record concerns one T cell receptor (beta chain) sequence. It has no known antigen specificity. No base-level quality is on record; no much larger clone is a single base apart. TCRbeta CDR3 regions were amplified from genomic DNA using the immunoSEQ Assay, a bias-controlled multiplex PCR. In the authors' own workflow: The number of nucleated cells in each sample was estimated by amplification of reference gene primers within the assay. To quantify the absolute abundance of each unique TCRbeta CDR3 rearrangement, sequence reads were collapsed and filtered. Productive Simpson clonality was computed per sample as the square root of Simpson's diversity index over productive rearrangements. TCRdb's version of the immuneACCESS table is confined to in-frame rearrangements and falls short of the full clone set. An unresolved V gene accounts for under half of the shortfall where checked; the remainder is of unknown origin. That table supplies the V and J calls and clone size; D and trimming were determined from the DNA. Across this sample there are fewer than 150,000 clones, with 84% seen only once. Around 13% of the sample comes from the top ten.

The sample comes from a study of blood T cell repertoires in COVID-19 (TCRdb year 2020). About the investigation overall: Samples from collaborators originated in the United States, Italy and Spain and spanned both the acute and convalescent phases of COVID-19. A freely available public database, intended as a resource for researchers studying the immune response to SARS-CoV-2, is where the repertoires were released. Where available, HLA class I and class II types were obtained from metadata supplied by the sample provider rather than from assay-based typing. Subjects who had been exposed to COVID-19, were actively infected with it, or had recovered from it provided the deeply sampled blood TCRbeta repertoires that made up the dataset. The samples were drawn from two sources: the first 160 participants of the ongoing ImmuneRACE study, and 950 to 1,500 subjects contributed by 6 global collaborators. The material from the prospective study consisted of cDNA or gDNA derived from T cells, B-cell-depleted T cells, or PBMCs. The sample metadata nearly always contained a de-identified subject ID, COVID-19 status, age in years and sex. The full study reports these points: Clinical and demographic metadata were provided uncurated, with the amount varying by source and participant.

Collaborating institutions collected whole blood in K2EDTA tubes following their own protocols. For TCRbeta analysis, collaborators shipped samples in one of three forms: frozen whole blood, isolated PBMCs, or DNA extracted from either of those sample types. The V and J ends are trimmed by 4 bases and 9 bases, leaving 22 bases between them. Reading from cysteine to phenylalanine, the CDR3 counts 16 amino acids. The retained sequence is limited to the CDR3, 48 bases, with the frame set at the first base. Based on the germline V gene (reference sequence), the CDR1 and CDR2 sequences are SGHNT and YYREEE.

This TCR came from a human donor in a cohort sampled during active COVID-19. What was sequenced was peripheral blood. Recombination connected TRBV5-4 to TRBJ2-2; D gene: possibly TRBD1, on 7 matching bases. Here is the DNA: TGTGCCAGCAGCCGGGGGACACAGGGGTTACCGAGGGAGCTGTTTTTT. Its protein product is CASSRGTQGLPRELFF. When the CDR3 is completed using the reference TRBV5-4 and TRBJ2-2 genes on either side, the full variable domain is ETGVTQSPTHLIKTRGQQVTLRCSSQSGHNTVSWYQQALGQGPQFIFQYYREEENGRGNFPPRFSGLQFPNYSSELNVNALELDDSALYLCASSRGTQGLPRELFFGEGSRLTVL.